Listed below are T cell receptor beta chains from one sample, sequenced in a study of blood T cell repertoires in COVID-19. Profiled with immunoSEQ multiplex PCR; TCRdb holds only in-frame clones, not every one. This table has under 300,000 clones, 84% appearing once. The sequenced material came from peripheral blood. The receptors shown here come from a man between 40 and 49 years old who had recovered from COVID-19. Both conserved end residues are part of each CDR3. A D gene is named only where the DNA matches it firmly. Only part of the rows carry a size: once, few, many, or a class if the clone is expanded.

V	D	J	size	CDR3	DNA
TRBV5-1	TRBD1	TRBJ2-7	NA	CASSRDSGSYEQYF	TGCGCCAGCAGCCGGGACAGCGGTTCCTACGAGCAGTACTTC
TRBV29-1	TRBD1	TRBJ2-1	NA	CSVDSQDTGGEQFF	TGCAGCGTTGATAGTCAGGACACAGGGGGTGAGCAGTTCTTC
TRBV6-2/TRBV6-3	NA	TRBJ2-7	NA	CASSPPKRVRSYEQYF	TGTGCCAGCAGCCCACCCAAGAGGGTACGGTCCTACGAGCAGTACTTC
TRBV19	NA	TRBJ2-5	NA	CASSEEETQYF	TGTGCCAGTAGCGAGGAGGAGACCCAGTACTTC
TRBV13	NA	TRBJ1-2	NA	CASSPPGQGYTF	TGTGCCAGCAGCCCACCCGGACAGGGCTACACCTTC
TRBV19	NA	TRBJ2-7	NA	CASSNQPGRGYEQYF	TGTGCCAGTAGTAACCAACCCGGCAGGGGCTACGAGCAGTACTTC
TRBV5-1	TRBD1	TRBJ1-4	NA	CASSPGQDYNEKLFF	TGCGCCAGCAGCCCAGGACAGGATTATAATGAAAAACTGTTTTTT
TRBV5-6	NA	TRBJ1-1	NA	CASSLAPTENTEAFF	TGTGCCAGCAGCTTGGCCCCCACAGAGAACACTGAAGCTTTCTTT
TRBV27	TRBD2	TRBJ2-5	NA	CASSSGRTSGVQETQYF	TGTGCCAGCAGTTCCGGTCGGACTAGCGGCGTCCAAGAGACCCAGTACTTC
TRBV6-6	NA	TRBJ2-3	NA	CASRYQSDTQYF	TGTGCCAGCCGGTATCAATCAGATACGCAGTATTTT
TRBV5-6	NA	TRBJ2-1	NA	CASSFRVNEQFF	TGTGCCAGCAGCTTTCGGGTCAATGAGCAGTTCTTC
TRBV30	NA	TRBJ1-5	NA	CAWSASRTVYSNQPQHF	TGTGCCTGGAGCGCCTCGCGGACAGTGTATAGCAATCAGCCCCAGCATTTT
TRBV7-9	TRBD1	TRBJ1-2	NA	CASSLAGTVHYGYTF	TGTGCCAGCAGCTTAGCCGGGACAGTTCACTATGGCTACACCTTC
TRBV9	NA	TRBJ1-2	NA	CASSRHNYGYTF	TGTGCCAGCAGCAGACACAACTATGGCTACACCTTC
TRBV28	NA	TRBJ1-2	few	CASSLQSSGGYTF	TGTGCCAGCAGTTTACAGAGTTCGGGGGGCTACACCTTC
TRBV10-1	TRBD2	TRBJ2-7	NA	CASSEGPGGGSSYEQYF	TGCGCCAGCAGTGAGGGCCCGGGGGGGGGAAGCTCCTACGAGCAGTACTTC
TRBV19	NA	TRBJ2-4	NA	CASSISRFKNIQYF	TGTGCCAGTAGTATCTCTAGGTTCAAAAACATTCAGTACTTC
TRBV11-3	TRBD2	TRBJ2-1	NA	CASSATSGTYNEQFF	TGTGCCAGCAGCGCGACTAGCGGGACCTACAATGAGCAGTTCTTC
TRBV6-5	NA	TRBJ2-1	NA	CASSHDRTGDEQFF	TGTGCCAGCAGCCACGACAGGACTGGCGATGAGCAGTTCTTC
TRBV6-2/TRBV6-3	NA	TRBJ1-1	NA	CASSPRGQEAFF	TGTGCCAGCAGTCCCCGGGGACAAGAAGCTTTCTTT
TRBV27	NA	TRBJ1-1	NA	CASSLFSGLRNEAFF	TGTGCCAGCAGTTTATTTAGTGGGCTCCGGAATGAAGCTTTCTTT
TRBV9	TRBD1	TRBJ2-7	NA	CASSSGQGPFDTEQYF	TGTGCCAGCAGCTCAGGACAGGGGCCCTTCGATACCGAGCAGTACTTC
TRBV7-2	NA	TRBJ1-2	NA	CASSPGGRGNYGYTF	TGTGCCAGCAGCCCAGGTGGGAGGGGGAACTATGGCTACACCTTC
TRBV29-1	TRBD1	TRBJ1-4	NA	CSVLSLTGGLEKLFF	TGCAGCGTCCTCTCCCTGACAGGGGGACTTGAAAAACTGTTTTTT
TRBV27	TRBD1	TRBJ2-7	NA	CASSLGQGIYEQYF	TGTGCCAGCAGTTTGGGACAGGGGATATACGAGCAGTACTTC
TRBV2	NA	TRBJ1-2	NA	CASSEGKSAHGGYTF	TGTGCCAGCAGTGAAGGAAAAAGCGCTCACGGTGGCTACACCTTC
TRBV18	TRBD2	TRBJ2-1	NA	CASSPETSRNEQFF	TGTGCCAGCTCACCAGAGACTAGCAGAAATGAGCAGTTCTTC
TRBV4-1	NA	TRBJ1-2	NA	CASSHSPNYGYTF	TGCGCCAGCAGCCACTCTCCCAACTATGGCTACACCTTC
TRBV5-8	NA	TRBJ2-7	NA	CASSLLEVPYEQYF	TGTGCCAGCAGCTTGTTGGAGGTACCCTACGAGCAGTACTTC
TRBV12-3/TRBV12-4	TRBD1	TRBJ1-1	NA	CASSTGGHTEAFF	TGTGCCAGCAGCACAGGGGGCCACACTGAAGCTTTCTTT
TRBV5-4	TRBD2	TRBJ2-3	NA	CASSLGREGLRDTQYF	TGTGCCAGCAGCTTGGGGCGGGAGGGCCTGAGAGATACGCAGTATTTT
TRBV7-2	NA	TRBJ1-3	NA	CASSFMGAQAGNTIYF	TGTGCCAGCAGCTTCATGGGGGCTCAAGCTGGAAACACCATATATTTT
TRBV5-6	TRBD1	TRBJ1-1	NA	CASSSLRGLREAFF	TGTGCCAGCAGCTCCCTCAGGGGGCTCCGTGAAGCTTTCTTT
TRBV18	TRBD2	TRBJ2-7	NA	CASSPPMREGEQYF	TGTGCCAGCTCACCACCGATGCGGGAGGGCGAGCAGTACTTC
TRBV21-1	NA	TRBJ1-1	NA	CASSNTQDRKNLEAFF	TGTGCCAGCAGCAATACCCAGGACAGGAAGAATTTGGAAGCTTTCTTT
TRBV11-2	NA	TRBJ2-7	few	CASSSRRSEQYF	TGTGCCAGCAGCAGTAGGCGGTCCGAGCAGTACTTC
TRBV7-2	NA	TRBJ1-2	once	CASSRYRTAPYGYTF	TGTGCCAGCAGTCGATATAGGACAGCACCCTATGGCTACACCTTC
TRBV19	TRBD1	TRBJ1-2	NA	CASSETGTGPYGYTF	TGTGCCAGTAGTGAAACCGGGACAGGGCCCTATGGCTACACCTTC
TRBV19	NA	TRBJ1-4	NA	CASTHRATNEKLFF	TGTGCCAGTACCCACAGGGCGACTAATGAAAAACTGTTTTTT
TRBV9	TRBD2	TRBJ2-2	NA	CASSVAPSGSPGELFF	TGTGCCAGCAGCGTAGCACCTAGCGGGAGTCCCGGGGAGCTGTTTTTT
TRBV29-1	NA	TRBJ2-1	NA	CSVEMGGRGQFF	TGCAGCGTTGAAATGGGGGGTAGGGGGCAGTTCTTC
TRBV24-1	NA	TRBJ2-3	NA	CATSGGDWPDTQYF	TGTGCCACCAGTGGGGGGGATTGGCCAGATACGCAGTATTTT
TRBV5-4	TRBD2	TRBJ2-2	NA	CASSSGGVGTGELFF	TGTGCCAGCAGCTCGGGGGGAGTAGGCACCGGGGAGCTGTTTTTT
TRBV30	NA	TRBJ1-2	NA	CAWSLGVGYGYTF	TGTGCCTGGAGTTTAGGGGTGGGCTATGGCTACACCTTC
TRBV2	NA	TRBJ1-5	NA	CASSESTAGSVLHF	TGTGCCAGCAGTGAGAGTACAGCCGGATCAGTTCTGCATTTT
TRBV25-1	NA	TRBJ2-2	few	CASSGKLLNTGELFF	TGTGCCAGCAGTGGTAAGCTACTGAACACCGGGGAGCTGTTTTTT
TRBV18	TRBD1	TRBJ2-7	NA	CASSPIFPGTGAYEQYF	TGTGCCAGCTCACCAATCTTCCCGGGGACAGGAGCCTACGAGCAGTACTTC
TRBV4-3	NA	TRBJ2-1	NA	CASSQERLSNEQFF	TGCGCCAGCAGCCAAGAGCGACTCTCTAATGAGCAGTTCTTC
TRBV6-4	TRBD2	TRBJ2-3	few	CASSLTSGSTDTQYF	TGTGCCAGCAGCCTTACTAGCGGGAGCACAGATACGCAGTATTTT
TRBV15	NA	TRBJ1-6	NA	CATSLNGSPLHF	TGTGCCACCAGCCTAAACGGTTCACCCCTCCACTTT
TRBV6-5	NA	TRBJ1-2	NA	CASSSPGITGNYGYTF	TGTGCCAGCAGTTCCCCCGGGATAACAGGGAACTATGGCTACACCTTC
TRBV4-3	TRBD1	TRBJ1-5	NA	CASSQELGQGSFDQPQHF	TGCGCCAGCAGCCAAGAGTTAGGACAGGGTTCTTTCGATCAGCCCCAGCATTTT
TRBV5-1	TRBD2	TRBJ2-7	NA	CASSVPLAGGPGEQYF	TGCGCCAGCAGCGTGCCCCTAGCGGGAGGGCCGGGCGAGCAGTACTTC
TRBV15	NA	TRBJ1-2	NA	CATSRVPRVGYGYTF	TGTGCCACCAGCAGAGTCCCCAGGGTAGGGTATGGCTACACCTTC